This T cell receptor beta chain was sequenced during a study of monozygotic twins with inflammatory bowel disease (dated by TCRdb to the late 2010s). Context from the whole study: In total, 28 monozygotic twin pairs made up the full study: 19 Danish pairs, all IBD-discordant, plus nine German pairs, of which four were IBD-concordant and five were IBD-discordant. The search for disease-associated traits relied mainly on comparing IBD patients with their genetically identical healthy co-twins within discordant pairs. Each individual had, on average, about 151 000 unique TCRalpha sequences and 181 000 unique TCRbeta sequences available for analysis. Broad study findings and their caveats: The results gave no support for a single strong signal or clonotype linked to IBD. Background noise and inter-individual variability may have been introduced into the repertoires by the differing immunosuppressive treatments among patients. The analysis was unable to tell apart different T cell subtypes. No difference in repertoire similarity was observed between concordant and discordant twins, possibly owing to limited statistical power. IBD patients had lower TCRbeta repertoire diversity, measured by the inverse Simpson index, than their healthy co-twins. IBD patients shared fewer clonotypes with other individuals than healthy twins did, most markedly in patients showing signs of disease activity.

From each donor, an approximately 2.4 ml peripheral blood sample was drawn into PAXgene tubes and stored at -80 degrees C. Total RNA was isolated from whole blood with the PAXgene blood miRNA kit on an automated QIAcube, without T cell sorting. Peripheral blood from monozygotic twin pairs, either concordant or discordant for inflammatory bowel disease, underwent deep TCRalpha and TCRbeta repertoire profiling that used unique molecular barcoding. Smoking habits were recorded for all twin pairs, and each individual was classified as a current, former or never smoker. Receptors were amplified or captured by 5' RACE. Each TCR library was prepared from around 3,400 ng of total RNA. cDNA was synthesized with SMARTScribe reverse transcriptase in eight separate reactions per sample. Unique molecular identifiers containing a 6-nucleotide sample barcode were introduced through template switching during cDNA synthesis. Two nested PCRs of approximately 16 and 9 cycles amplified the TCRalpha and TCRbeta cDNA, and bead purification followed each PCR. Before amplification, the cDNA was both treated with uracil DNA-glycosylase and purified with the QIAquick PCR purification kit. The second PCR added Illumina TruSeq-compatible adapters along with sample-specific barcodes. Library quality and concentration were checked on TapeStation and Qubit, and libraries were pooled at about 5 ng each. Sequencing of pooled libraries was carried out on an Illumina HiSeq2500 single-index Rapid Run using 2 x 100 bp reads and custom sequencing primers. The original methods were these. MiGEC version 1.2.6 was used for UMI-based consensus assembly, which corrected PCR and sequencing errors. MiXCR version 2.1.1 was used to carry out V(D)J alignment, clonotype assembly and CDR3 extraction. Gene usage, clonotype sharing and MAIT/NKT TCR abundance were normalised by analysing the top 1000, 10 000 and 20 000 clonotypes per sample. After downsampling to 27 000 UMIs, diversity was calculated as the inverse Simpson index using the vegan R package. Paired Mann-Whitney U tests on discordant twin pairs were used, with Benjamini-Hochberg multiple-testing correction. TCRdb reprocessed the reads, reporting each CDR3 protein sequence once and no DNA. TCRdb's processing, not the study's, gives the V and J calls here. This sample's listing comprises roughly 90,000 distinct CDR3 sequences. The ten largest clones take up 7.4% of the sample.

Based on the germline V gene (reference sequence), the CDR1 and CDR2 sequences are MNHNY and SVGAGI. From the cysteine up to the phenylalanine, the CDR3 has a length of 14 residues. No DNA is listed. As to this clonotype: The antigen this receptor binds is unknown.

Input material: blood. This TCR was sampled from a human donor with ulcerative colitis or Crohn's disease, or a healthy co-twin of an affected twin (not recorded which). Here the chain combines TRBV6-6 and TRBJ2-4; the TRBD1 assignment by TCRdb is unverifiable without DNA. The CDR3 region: CASTSTGWGNIQYF.